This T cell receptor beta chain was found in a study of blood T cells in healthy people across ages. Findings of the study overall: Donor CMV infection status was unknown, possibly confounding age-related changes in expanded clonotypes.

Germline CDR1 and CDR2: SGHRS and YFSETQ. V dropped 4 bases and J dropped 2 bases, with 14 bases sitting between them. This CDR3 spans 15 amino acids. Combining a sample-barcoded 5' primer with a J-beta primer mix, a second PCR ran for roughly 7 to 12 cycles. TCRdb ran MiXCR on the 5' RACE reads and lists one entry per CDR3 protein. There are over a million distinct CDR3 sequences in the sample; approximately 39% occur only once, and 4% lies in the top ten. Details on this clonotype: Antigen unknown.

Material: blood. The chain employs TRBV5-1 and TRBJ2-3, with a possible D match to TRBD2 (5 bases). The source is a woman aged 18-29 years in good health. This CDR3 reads CASSRSTNPTDTQYF. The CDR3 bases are TGCGCCAGCAGCCGCTCGACTAATCCCACAGATACGCAGTATTTT.